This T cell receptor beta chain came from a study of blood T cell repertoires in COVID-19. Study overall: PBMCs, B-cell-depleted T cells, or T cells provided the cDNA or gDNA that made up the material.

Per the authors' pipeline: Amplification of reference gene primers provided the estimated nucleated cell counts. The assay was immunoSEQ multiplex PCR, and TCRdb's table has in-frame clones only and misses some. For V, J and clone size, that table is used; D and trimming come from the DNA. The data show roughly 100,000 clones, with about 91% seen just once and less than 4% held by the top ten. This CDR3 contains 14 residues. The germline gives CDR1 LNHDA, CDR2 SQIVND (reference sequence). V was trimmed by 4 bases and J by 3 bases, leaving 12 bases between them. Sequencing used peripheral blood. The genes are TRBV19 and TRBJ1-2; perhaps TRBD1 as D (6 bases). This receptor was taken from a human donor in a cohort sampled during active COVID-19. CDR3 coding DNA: TGTGCCAGTAGTACCCCGGGACAAGACTATGGCTACACCTTC. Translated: CASSTPGQDYGYTF.